One and the same sample provided the 15 T cell receptor beta chains below, sequenced in a study of blood T cell repertoires in COVID-19. Repertoires were generated with immunoSEQ multiplex PCR, while TCRdb's copy carries only in-frame clones and drops some. Here the sample spans 55,000 to 85,000 clones, roughly 70% being singletons. The sequencing sample was made of peripheral blood. These TCRs come from a man between 60 and 75 years old with acute or convalescent COVID-19.

The chain joins TRBV28 to TRBJ2-7, with D uncertain. This CDR3 region has 12 residues. V gave up 2 bases and J gave up 10 bases, with 12 bases separating them. CDR1 is MDHEN, CDR2 SYDVKM, per germline. The CDR3 nucleotides read TGTGCCAGCAGTTTAGCCATAGCATCCCAGTACTTC. It specifies CASSLAIASQYF.

This clone was picked up a small number of times. The chain links TRBV7-3 to TRBJ2-1; possible D gene TRBD1, 6 bases. The V gene lost 3 bases and the J gene lost 10 bases, with 13 bases spanning the gap. The CDR3 runs to 13 residues. From germline, CDR1 is SGHTA and CDR2 FQGTGA. The DNA for the CDR3 is TGTGCCAGCAGCTTTGCCAGGGGCCGCGAGCAGTTCTTC. It encodes CASSFARGREQFF. Full variable domain (missing parts from reference TRBV7-3 and TRBJ2-1): GAGVSQTPSNKVTEKGKYVELRCDPISGHTALYWYRQSLGQGPEFLIYFQGTGAADDSGLPNDRFFAVRPEGSVSTLKIQRTERGDSAVYLCASSFARGREQFFGPGTRLTVL.

This chain uses TRBV6-1 with TRBJ2-1, with D perhaps TRBD2 (7 bases). CDR3 length: 16 residues. Germline CDR1 is MNHNS and CDR2 is SASEGT. V shed 2 bases and J shed 9 bases, with 20 bases lying between them. The CDR3 spells CASSESVMGGLSEQFF. For the CDR3, the DNA is TGTGCCAGCAGTGAATCCGTCATGGGGGGGCTGAGTGAGCAGTTCTTC.

This clone appeared a single time. The chain links TRBV11-2 to TRBJ2-1; 10 bases match TRBD2. The CDR3 length is 17 residues. The V gene's germline CDR1 is SGHAT and CDR2 FQNNGV. V shed 2 bases and J 7 bases; nucleotides not matched to a gene: 11. The CDR3 loop is CASSLYRASGSLNEQFF. CDR3 DNA: TGTGCCAGCAGCTTATATAGGGCTAGCGGGAGTCTTAATGAGCAGTTCTTC.

This clone was recorded a few times. V and J are TRBV25-1 and TRBJ1-2, with 8 bases matching TRBD1. After removal of 2 bases from V and 4 bases from J, the junction contained 3 bases not matched to a gene. The CDR3 contains 14 residues. Germline V CDR1 and CDR2: MGHDK, SYGVNS. CDR3 nucleotides: TGTGCCAGCAGTGAAACAGGGGGAACCTATGGCTACACCTTC. It encodes CASSETGGTYGYTF.

The V gene is TRBV5-1, the J gene TRBJ2-2; D is possibly TRBD2 (5 bases). Germline V gives CDR1 SGHRS, CDR2 YFSETQ. CDR3 length: 14 amino acids. The germline V and J ends were trimmed by 6 bases and 0 bases, with 9 bases remaining between them. Written as DNA, the CDR3 is TGCGCCAGCATGAGGGAACCGAACACCGGGGAGCTGTTTTTT. The encoded protein is CASMREPNTGELFF. The whole variable domain, filled in from reference TRBV5-1 and TRBJ2-2, reads KAGVTQTPRYLIKTRGQQVTLSCSPISGHRSVSWYQQTPGQGLQFLFEYFSETQRNKGNFPGRFSGRQFSNSRSEMNVSTLELGDSALYLCASMREPNTGELFFGEGSRLTVL.

V usage is TRBV3-1 (or the pseudogene TRBV3-2) and J usage is TRBJ2-3, with 10 nucleotides matching TRBD1. The trim removed 0 bases at V and 3 bases at J, leaving 3 bases unmatched. This CDR3 spans 16 amino acids. Germline V gene data show CDR1 as LGHDT and CDR2 as YNNKEL (reference sequence). The CDR3 reads CASSQDGTGVTDTQYF. CDR3 in DNA: TGTGCCAGCAGCCAAGACGGGACAGGGGTTACAGATACGCAGTATTTT.

The chain carries TRBV7-8 and TRBJ2-2, with 7 bases matching TRBD1. CDR1 and CDR2 from the germline V gene are SGHVS and FQNEAQ. The CDR3 has 15 amino acids. The V and J ends lost 6 bases and 2 bases, in that order; junction bases with no gene match: 6. The CDR3 nucleotides are TGTGCCAGCAGGACAGGGTCTACAAACACCGGGGAGCTGTTTTTT. Protein sequence: CASRTGSTNTGELFF.

This rearrangement joins TRBV5-4 to TRBJ1-1, with unresolved D. V lost 4 bases and J 9 bases, leaving 13 bases between the germline ends. The CDR3 is made up of 12 amino acids. In germline, CDR1 is SGHNT, CDR2 YYREEE (reference sequence). The CDR3 loop reads CASSLPQAKAFF. CDR3 bases: TGTGCCAGCAGCCTCCCGCAGGCAAAAGCTTTCTTT. Looking up the rest from reference TRBV5-4 and TRBJ1-1 gives the full variable domain: ETGVTQSPTHLIKTRGQQVTLRCSSQSGHNTVSWYQQALGQGPQFIFQYYREEENGRGNFPPRFSGLQFPNYSSELNVNALELDDSALYLCASSLPQAKAFFGQGTRLTVV.

This chain uses TRBV5-1 with TRBJ2-1, with TRBD2 matching over 7 bases. CDR3 length: 14 amino acids. With 5 bases clipped from V and 6 bases from J, the junction kept 8 bases outside the gene matches. Germline V lookup: CDR1 SGHRS, CDR2 YFSETQ. The CDR3 DNA sequence: TGCGCCAGCAGGGACCCCCCGGGGGGCAATGAGCAGTTCTTC. Translating gives CASRDPPGGNEQFF.

This chain links TRBV6-5 with TRBJ1-6; D is perhaps TRBD1 (5 bases). The CDR3 consists of 15 residues. Trimming pared 0 bases from V and 8 bases from J, leaving 11 bases between. Germline V gene lookup returns CDR1 MNHEY and CDR2 SVGAGI. CDR3 coding DNA: TGTGCCAGCAGTTACTCGTGGGGGGGGGATTCACCCCTCCACTTT. Translating it yields CASSYSWGGDSPLHF.

Comment on this clone: One base away lies a much larger clone, so this may be a sequencing read error. Other nucleotide sequences in the sample specify the same CDR3. The chain recombines TRBV18 with TRBJ2-1; 7 bases map to TRBD2. CDR3 length equals 15 residues. Germline values: CDR1 KGHSH, CDR2 LQKENI. V lost 3 bases, J lost 0 bases, and 2 bases stayed unmatched. CDR3 bases: TGTGCCAGCTCACCGCCGGGAGGCTCCTACAATGAGCAGTTCTTC. Its translation is CASSPPGGSYNEQFF.

This chain links TRBV6-5 with TRBJ2-2, with 8 bases lining up with TRBD2. The germline V gene has CDR1 MNHEY and CDR2 SVGAGI. The V gene end was trimmed by 6 bases and the J gene end by 7 bases; junction bases not matched to a gene: 1. The CDR3 contains 12 residues. The CDR3 protein is CASSLAGGELFF. CDR3 bases: TGTGCCAGCAGCCTAGCGGGCGGGGAGCTGTTTTTT.

The chain employs TRBV5-1 and TRBJ2-5, with 9 bases aligning to TRBD2. Germline V CDR1 and CDR2: SGHRS, YFSETQ. The CDR3 is 14 amino acids. The ends lost 6 bases at V and 4 bases at J; junction bases unmatched: 7. The CDR3 DNA is TGCGCCAGCAATATAGCGGGAGTTGGAGAGACCCAGTACTTC. Translated: CASNIAGVGETQYF.

The genes are TRBV28 and TRBJ2-3; 7 positions match TRBD1. Trimming at V came to 5 bases and at J to 4 bases, leaving 24 bases not matched to a gene. The CDR3 is made up of 20 amino acids. The germline CDR1 and CDR2 sequences are MDHEN and SYDVKM. CDR3 DNA: TGTGCCAGCAGTACCCAAGCACCGAGGACAGGTAGGAGCTCGTCAGATACGCAGTATTTT. Encoded protein: CASSTQAPRTGRSSSDTQYF.